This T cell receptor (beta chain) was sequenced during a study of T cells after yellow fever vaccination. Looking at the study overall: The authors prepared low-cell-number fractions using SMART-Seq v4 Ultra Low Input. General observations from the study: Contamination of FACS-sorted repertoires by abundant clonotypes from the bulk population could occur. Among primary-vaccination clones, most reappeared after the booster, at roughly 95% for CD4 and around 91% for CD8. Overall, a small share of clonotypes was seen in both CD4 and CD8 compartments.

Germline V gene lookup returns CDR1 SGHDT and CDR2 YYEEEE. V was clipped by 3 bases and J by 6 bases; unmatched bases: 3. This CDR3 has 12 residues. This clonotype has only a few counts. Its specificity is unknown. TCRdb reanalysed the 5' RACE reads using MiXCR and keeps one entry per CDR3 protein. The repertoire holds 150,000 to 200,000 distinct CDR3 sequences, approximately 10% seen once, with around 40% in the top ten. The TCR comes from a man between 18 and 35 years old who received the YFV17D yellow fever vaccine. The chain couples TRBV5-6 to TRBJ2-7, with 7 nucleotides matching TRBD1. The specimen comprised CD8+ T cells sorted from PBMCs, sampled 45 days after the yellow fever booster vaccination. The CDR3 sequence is CASSSTGAEQYF. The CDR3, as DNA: TGTGCCAGCAGCTCCACAGGGGCCGAGCAGTACTTC.